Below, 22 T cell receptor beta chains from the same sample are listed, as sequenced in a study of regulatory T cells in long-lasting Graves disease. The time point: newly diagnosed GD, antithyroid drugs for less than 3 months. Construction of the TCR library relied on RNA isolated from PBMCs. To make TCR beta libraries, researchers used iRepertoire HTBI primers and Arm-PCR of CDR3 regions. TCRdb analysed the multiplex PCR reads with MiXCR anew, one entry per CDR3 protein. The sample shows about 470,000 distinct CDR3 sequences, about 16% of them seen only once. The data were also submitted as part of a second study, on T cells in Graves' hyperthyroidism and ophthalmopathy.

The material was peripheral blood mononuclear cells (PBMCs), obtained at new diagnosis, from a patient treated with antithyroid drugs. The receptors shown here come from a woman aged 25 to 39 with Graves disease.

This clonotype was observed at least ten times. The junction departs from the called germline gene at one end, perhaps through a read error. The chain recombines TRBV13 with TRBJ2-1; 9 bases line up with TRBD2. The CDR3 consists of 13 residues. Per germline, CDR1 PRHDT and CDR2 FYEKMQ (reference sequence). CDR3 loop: CASSLPSGTQGIF. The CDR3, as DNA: TGTGCCAGCAGCTTGCCTAGCGGGACGCAAGGGATCTTC.

The CDR3 DNA reads as TGTGCCAGCAGCCGGCCTTCCCGGGCTCAGCCCCAGCATTTT. It is translated as CASSRPSRAQPQHF. The chain uses TRBV5-8 and TRBJ1-5; D gene ambiguous. The V gene's germline CDR1 is SGHTS and CDR2 YDEGEE. The CDR3 contains 14 residues. V was trimmed by 4 bases and J by 6 bases, leaving 14 bases between them.

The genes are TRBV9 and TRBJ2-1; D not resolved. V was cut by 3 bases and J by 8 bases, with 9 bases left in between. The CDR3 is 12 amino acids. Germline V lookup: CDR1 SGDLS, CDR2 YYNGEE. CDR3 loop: CASSEVGDEQFF. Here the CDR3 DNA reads TGTGCCAGCAGCGAGGTAGGCGATGAGCAGTTCTTC.

For the CDR3, the DNA is TGCAGTGCTAGGAACAGGGCAAACTATGGCTACACCTTC. This translates into CSARNRANYGYTF. The genes are TRBV20-1 and TRBJ1-2; possible D gene TRBD1, 6 bases. Germline V gene sequence: CDR1 DFQATT, CDR2 SNEGSKA (reference sequence). V was shortened by 3 bases and J by 2 bases, with 10 bases between the two germline ends. The CDR3 totals 13 residues.

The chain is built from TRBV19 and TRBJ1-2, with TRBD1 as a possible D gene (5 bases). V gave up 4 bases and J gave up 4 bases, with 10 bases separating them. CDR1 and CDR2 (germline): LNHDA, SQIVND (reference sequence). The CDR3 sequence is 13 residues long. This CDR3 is CASSKNRIYGYTF. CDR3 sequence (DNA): TGTGCCAGTAGTAAGAACAGGATCTATGGCTACACCTTC.

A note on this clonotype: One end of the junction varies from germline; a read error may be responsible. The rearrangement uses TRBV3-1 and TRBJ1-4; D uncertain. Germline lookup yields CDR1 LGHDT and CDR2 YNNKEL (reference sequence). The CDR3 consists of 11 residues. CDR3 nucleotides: TGTGCCAGCAGCCAAGCTGAGAAACTGCTTTTT. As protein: CASSQAEKLLF.

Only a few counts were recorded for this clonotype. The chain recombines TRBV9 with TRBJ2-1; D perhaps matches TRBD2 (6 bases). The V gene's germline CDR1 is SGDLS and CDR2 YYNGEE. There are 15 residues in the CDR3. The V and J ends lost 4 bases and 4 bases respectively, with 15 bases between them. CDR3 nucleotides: TGTGCCAGCAGCTCCAACCACCGGGAGTACAATGAGCAGTTCTTC. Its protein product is CASSSNHREYNEQFF.

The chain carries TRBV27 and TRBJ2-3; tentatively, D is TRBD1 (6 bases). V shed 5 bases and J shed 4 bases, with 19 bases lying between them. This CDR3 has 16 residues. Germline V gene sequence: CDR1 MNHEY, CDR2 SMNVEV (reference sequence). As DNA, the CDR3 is TGTGCCAGCAGTCCGTGGGACATGGTCGGCGCAGATACGCAGTATTTT. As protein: CASSPWDMVGADTQYF.

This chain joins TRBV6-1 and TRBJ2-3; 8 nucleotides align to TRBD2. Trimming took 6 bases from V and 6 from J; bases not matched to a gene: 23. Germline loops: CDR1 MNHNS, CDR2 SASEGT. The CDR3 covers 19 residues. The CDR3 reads CASRQLYSERELHADTQYF. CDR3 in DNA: TGTGCCAGCAGACAGTTATACTCGGAGCGGGAGCTGCACGCGGATACGCAGTATTTT.

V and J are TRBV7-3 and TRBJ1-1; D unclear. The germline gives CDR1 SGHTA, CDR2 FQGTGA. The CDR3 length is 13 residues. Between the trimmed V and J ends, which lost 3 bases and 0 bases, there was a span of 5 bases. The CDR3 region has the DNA TGTGCCAGCAGCTTTTCCATGAACACTGAAGCTTTCTTT. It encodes CASSFSMNTEAFF.

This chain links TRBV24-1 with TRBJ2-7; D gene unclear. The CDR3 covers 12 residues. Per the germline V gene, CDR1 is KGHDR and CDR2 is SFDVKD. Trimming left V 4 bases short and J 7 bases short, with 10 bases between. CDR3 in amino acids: CATSDPLEEQYF. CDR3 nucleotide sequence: TGTGCCACCAGTGACCCCCTGGAGGAGCAGTACTTC.

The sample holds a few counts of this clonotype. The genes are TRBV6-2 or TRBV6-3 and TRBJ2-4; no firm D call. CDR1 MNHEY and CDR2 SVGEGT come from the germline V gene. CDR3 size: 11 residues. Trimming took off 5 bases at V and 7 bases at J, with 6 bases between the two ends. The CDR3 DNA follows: TGTGCCAGCAGTAGTAGGAACATTCAGTACTTC. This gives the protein CASSSRNIQYF.

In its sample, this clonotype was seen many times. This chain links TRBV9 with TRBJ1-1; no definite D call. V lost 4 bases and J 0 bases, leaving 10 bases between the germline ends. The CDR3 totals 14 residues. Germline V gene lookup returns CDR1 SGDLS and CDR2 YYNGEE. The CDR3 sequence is CASSLSWMNTEAFF. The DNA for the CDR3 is TGTGCCAGCAGCTTGAGTTGGATGAACACTGAAGCTTTCTTT.

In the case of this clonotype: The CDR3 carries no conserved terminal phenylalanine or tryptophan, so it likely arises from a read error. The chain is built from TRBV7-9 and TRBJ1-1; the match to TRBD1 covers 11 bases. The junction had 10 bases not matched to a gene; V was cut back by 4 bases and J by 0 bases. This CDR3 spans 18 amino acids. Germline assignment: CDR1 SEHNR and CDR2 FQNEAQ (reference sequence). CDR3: CASSSLIRTGGLNTEAFL. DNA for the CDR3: TGTGCCAGCAGCTCCCTAATCCGGACAGGGGGCTTGAACACTGAAGCTTTCCTT.

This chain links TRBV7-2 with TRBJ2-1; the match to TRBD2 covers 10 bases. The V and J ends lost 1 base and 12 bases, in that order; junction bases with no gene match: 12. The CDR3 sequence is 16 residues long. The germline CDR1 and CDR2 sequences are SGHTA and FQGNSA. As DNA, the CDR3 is TGTGCCAGCAGCTTAGAAGGGACTAGCGCCCCACGGCCGCAGTTCTTC. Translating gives CASSLEGTSAPRPQFF.

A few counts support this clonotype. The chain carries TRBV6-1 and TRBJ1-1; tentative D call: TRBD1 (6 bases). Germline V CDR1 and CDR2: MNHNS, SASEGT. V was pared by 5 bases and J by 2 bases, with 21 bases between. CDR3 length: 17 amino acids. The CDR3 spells CASSTRAADRGNTEAFF. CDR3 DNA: TGTGCCAGCAGTACCCGGGCCGCGGACAGAGGTAACACTGAAGCTTTCTTT.

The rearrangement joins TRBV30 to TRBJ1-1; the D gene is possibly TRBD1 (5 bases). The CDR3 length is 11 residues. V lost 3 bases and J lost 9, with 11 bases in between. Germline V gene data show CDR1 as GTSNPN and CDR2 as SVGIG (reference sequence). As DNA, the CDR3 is TGTGCCTGGAGCCGACAGACTCAAGCTTTCTTT. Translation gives CAWSRQTQAFF.

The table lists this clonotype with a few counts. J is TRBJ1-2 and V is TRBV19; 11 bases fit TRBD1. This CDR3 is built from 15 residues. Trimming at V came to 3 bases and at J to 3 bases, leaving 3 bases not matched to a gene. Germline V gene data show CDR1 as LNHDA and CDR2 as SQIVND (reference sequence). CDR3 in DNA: TGTGCCAGTAGTATTGGACAGGGGGCCTACTATGGCTACACCTTC. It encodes CASSIGQGAYYGYTF.

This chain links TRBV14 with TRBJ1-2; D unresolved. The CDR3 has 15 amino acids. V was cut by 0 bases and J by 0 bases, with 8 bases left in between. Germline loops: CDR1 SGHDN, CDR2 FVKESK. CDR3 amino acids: CASSQDARANYGYTF. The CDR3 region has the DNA TGTGCCAGCAGCCAAGATGCCCGTGCTAACTATGGCTACACCTTC.

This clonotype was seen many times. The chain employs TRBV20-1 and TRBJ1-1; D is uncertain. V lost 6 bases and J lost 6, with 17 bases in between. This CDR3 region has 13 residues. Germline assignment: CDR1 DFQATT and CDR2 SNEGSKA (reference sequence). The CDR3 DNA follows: TGCAGTGCCCCGGACGGGGAGTGGTCTGAAGCTTTCTTT. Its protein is CSAPDGEWSEAFF.

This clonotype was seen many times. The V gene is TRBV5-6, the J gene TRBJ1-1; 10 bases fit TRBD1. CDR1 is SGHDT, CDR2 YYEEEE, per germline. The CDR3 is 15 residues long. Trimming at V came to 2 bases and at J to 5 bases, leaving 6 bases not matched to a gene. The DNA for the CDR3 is TGTGCCAGCAGCTTACGACAGGGGGCGCGAACTGAAGCTTTCTTT. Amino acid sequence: CASSLRQGARTEAFF.

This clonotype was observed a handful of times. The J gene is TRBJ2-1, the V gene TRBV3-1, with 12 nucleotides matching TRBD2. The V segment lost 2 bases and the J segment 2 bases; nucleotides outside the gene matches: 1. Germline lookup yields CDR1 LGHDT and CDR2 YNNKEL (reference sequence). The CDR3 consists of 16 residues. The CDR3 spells CASSQWTSGTYNEQFF. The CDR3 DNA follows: TGTGCCAGCAGCCAATGGACTAGCGGGACCTACAATGAGCAGTTCTTC.